The 20 T cell receptor beta chains given below trace back to one sample, sequenced in a study of T cell repertoires in cytomegalovirus infection. TCRdb used MiXCR to reprocess the reads, holding one entry per CDR3 protein. The data contain approximately 750,000 distinct CDR3 sequences, less than 40% of them seen just once; the ten biggest clones take up 2.8%. Source material: PBMCs. These receptors came from a human donor in good health (CMV status not recorded). Some clones in this sample may be carry-over from other donors' samples.

This clonotype was found a few times. The chain couples TRBV28 to TRBJ2-7; TRBD2 agrees at 8 bases. The trim removed 6 bases at V and 5 bases at J, leaving 6 bases unmatched. The germline gives CDR1 MDHEN, CDR2 SYDVKM. The CDR3 consists of 13 residues. The DNA of the CDR3 is TGTGCCAGCAGAACGGGGGGGCCTAACGAGCAGTACTTC. Translation: CASRTGGPNEQYF.

A few counts support this clonotype. The J gene is TRBJ2-7, the V gene TRBV7-9; no clear D. The V gene's germline CDR1 is SEHNR and CDR2 FQNEAQ (reference sequence). The CDR3 has 15 residues. Trimming removed 4 bases at V and 7 bases at J, with 20 bases between. The CDR3 region is CASSYPLRSEGEQYF. CDR3 in DNA: TGTGCCAGCAGCTACCCCCTCCGGTCTGAAGGGGAGCAGTACTTC.

This clonotype was detected once. The CDR3 does not close with the conserved phenylalanine or tryptophan, likely indicating a read error. This chain joins TRBV6-6 and TRBJ1-4; D is possibly TRBD1 (5 bases). The germline V gene has CDR1 MNHNY and CDR2 SVGAGI (reference sequence). The CDR3 length is 14 residues. V was pared by 5 bases and J by 6 bases, with 13 bases between. CDR3 in DNA: TGTGCCAGCAGTACAGCCGGGGCGGATGAAAAACTGTTTTTG. This gives the protein CASSTAGADEKLFL.

The rearrangement joins TRBV5-5 to TRBJ2-2; 13 nucleotides agree with TRBD2. Germline V gene sequence: CDR1 SGHKS, CDR2 YYEKEE (reference sequence). The CDR3 loop spans 17 amino acids. V shed 0 bases and J 4 bases; nucleotides not matched to a gene: 3. In nucleotides, the CDR3 is TGTGCCAGCAGCTTGGGACTAGCGGGAGGTCTCACCGGGGAGCTGTTTTTT. This encodes CASSLGLAGGLTGELFF.

V and J are TRBV6-5 and TRBJ1-2; D is ambiguous. Germline V gene data show CDR1 as MNHEY and CDR2 as SVGAGI. The CDR3 length is 13 residues. V was clipped by 0 bases and J by 8 bases, with 10 bases between them. CDR3 amino acids: CASSYSPDRGYTF. The CDR3 DNA follows: TGTGCCAGCAGTTACTCGCCGGACCGGGGCTACACCTTC.

This clonotype was seen more than once but under ten times. The DNA of the CDR3 is TGTGCCACCACCCCACAGGGGGCGCGGACCGGGGAGCTGTTTTTT. This encodes CATTPQGARTGELFF. The rearrangement uses TRBV12-3 or TRBV12-4 and TRBJ2-2, with 9 bases aligning to TRBD1. The CDR3 is 15 residues long. Trimming removed 10 bases from V and 5 bases from J; junction bases left unmatched: 11.

The chain combines TRBV28 with TRBJ1-6; D uncertain. There are 14 residues in the CDR3. Deletions cut 5 bases from V and 12 bases from J, with 17 bases between. Germline CDR1 and CDR2: MDHEN and SYDVKM. The CDR3 nucleotides read TGTGCCAGCAGTCCGACGACTTCATTGGGACCCCTCCACTTT. This codes for CASSPTTSLGPLHF.

The chain has TRBV27 and TRBJ1-1; D perhaps matches TRBD1 (5 bases). Looked up from germline, CDR1 is MNHEY and CDR2 is SMNVEV (reference sequence). V was cut by 6 bases and J by 5 bases, with 16 bases left in between. CDR3 size: 14 residues. The DNA for the CDR3 is TGTGCCAGCAGATTAGGGGTGGGATGGACTGAAGCTTTCTTT. Translated: CASRLGVGWTEAFF.

The V and J genes are TRBV5-1 and TRBJ2-7, with 7 bases matching TRBD2. Germline V gene data show CDR1 as SGHRS and CDR2 as YFSETQ. The CDR3 has 12 residues. After removal of 0 bases from V and 6 bases from J, the junction contained 0 bases not matched to a gene. The CDR3: CASSLERGEQYF. Here the CDR3 DNA reads TGCGCCAGCAGCTTGGAGCGGGGCGAGCAGTACTTC.

Worth noting for this clonotype: Sequence at one end of the junction differs from germline and may be a read error. The chain is built from TRBV7-2 and TRBJ2-3; D is perhaps TRBD1 (5 bases). The CDR3 is 17 residues long. CDR1 is SGHTA and CDR2 is FQGNSA in the germline V gene. CDR3 amino acids: CASSLSPQGPTTGTPYF. The CDR3 nucleotides read TGTGCCAGCAGCCTTAGCCCGCAAGGGCCCACCACAGGTACGCCGTATTTT.

This clonotype was observed a handful of times. At one boundary the junction diverges from the germline segment, which might be a read error. The J gene is TRBJ1-1, the V gene TRBV18; D is undetermined. CDR1 and CDR2 from the germline V gene are KGHSH and LQKENI. CDR3 length: 11 residues. The DNA of the CDR3 is TGTGCCAGCTCACCAGGTGAGGGTCCGCTTTTT. Its translation is CASSPGEGPLF.

The chain carries TRBV7-8 and TRBJ2-7, with D maybe TRBD2 (5 bases). The CDR3 sequence is 16 residues long. Per the germline V gene, CDR1 is SGHVS and CDR2 is FQNEAQ. V was cut by 2 bases and J by 4 bases, with 18 bases left in between. The CDR3 sequence is CASSLYRSGIQYEQYF. CDR3 DNA sequence: TGTGCCAGCAGCTTATATCGCTCGGGAATTCAATACGAGCAGTACTTC.

The CDR3 sequence: CATSRVLAYEQYF. DNA of the CDR3: TGTGCCACCAGCAGAGTTCTGGCCTACGAGCAGTACTTC. The chain has TRBV15 and TRBJ2-7, with D hard to call. Per the germline V gene, CDR1 is LNHNV and CDR2 is YYDKDF (reference sequence). This CDR3 region has 13 residues. V lost 1 base and J lost 2, with 6 bases in between.

A few counts support this clonotype. This clone may be a read error of a much larger clone one base away. The J gene is TRBJ2-6, the V gene TRBV7-2; possible D gene TRBD2, 6 bases. The germline V gene encodes CDR1 SGHTA and CDR2 FQGNSA. V was shortened by 1 base and J by 3 bases, with 10 bases between the two germline ends. This CDR3 has 16 amino acids. CDR3 loop: CASSLGLAVGANVLTF. Written as DNA, the CDR3 is TGTGCCAGCAGCTTAGGTTTAGCGGTTGGGGCCAACGTCCTGACTTTC.

CDR3 in DNA: TGTGCCAGCGCCAAGCGGGGCGAGCAGTACTTC. Translation: CASAKRGEQYF. The chain combines TRBV12-3 or TRBV12-4 with TRBJ2-7, with 7 bases fitting TRBD2. There are 11 residues in the CDR3. V trimming: 8 bases; J trimming: 6 bases; junction bases outside the gene matches: 4.

This chain links TRBV6-2 or TRBV6-3 with TRBJ1-1; 7 positions match TRBD1. Trimming took 2 bases from V and 11 from J; bases not matched to a gene: 14. CDR3 size: 15 residues. From germline, CDR1 is MNHEY and CDR2 SVGEGT. CDR3 in amino acids: CASSYHPGQSVEAFF. The CDR3 region has the DNA TGTGCCAGCAGTTACCACCCGGGACAGAGCGTTGAGGCTTTCTTT.

The genes are TRBV6-2 or TRBV6-3 and TRBJ2-2, with 7 bases fitting TRBD1. V lost 6 bases to trimming and J lost 2 bases; unmatched junction nucleotides: 12. The CDR3 spans 17 residues. CDR1 and CDR2 from the germline V gene are MNHEY and SVGEGT. The CDR3 bases are TGTGCCAGCAGACGGGACAGCGGATCCACTAACACCGGGGAGCTGTTTTTT. This codes for CASRRDSGSTNTGELFF.

Turning to this clonotype: One end of the junction fails to match germline, which may point to a read error. The chain combines TRBV7-8 with TRBJ2-5; 9 bases are shared with TRBD2. This CDR3 is 15 amino acids long. Germline CDR1 reads SGHVS; CDR2 reads FQNEAQ. The CDR3 protein is CASNLGTAGGETQYF. The CDR3 DNA reads TGTGCCAGCAACTTAGGGACAGCGGGGGGAGAGACCCAGTACTTC.

This clonotype has only a few counts. The gene calls are TRBV19 and TRBJ2-2; D is possibly TRBD1 (6 bases). With 4 bases removed from V and 4 bases from J, the gap between germline ends came to 13 bases. CDR3 size: 15 residues. CDR1 and CDR2 (germline): LNHDA, SQIVND (reference sequence). For the CDR3, the DNA is TGTGCCAGTAGTAATGTAGGGACACCCACCGGGGAGCTGTTTTTT. Protein: CASSNVGTPTGELFF.

V and J are TRBV14 and TRBJ1-5; D unresolved. V dropped 4 bases and J dropped 7 bases, with 11 bases sitting between them. The germline V gene encodes CDR1 SGHDN and CDR2 FVKESK. This CDR3 has 13 amino acids. CDR3 loop: CASSRALGQPQHF. CDR3 nucleotide sequence: TGTGCCAGCAGCCGAGCCCTGGGACAGCCCCAGCATTTT.